These T cell receptor beta chains were read from a single sample in a study of blood T cell repertoires in COVID-19. Measured with immunoSEQ multiplex PCR; TCRdb has only the in-frame clones, and not every one. The sample lists about 50,000 clones; roughly 90% were seen once. Sequencing was done on a sample of peripheral blood. These receptor sequences come from a human donor in a cohort sampled during active COVID-19. The CDR3 runs from the conserved cysteine through the conserved F or W. The D gene is left open where the match is weak. Clone size, where shown, is once, few, many, or a class for clones that have expanded.

>TRBV9|TRBJ2-3|.|.
TGTGCCAGCAGCCCCCGAGAGAGTTCAGATACGCAGTATTTT
CASSPRESSDTQYF
>TRBV4-2|TRBJ1-2|TRBD1|.
TGTGCCAGCGGCCAAGATCGACAGGGGATCCATGGCTACACCTTC
CASGQDRQGIHGYTF
>TRBV4-2|TRBJ2-7|.|once
TGTGCCAGCAGCCAAGCCCCTCTGGGAGAAGGGTTCGAGCAGTACTTC
CASSQAPLGEGFEQYF
>TRBV7-9|TRBJ2-3|TRBD2|.
TGTGCCAGCAGCTCCAAGACTAGCGGGGTTCTTTTCACAGATACGCAGTATTTT
CASSSKTSGVLFTDTQYF
>TRBV6-6|TRBJ1-1|TRBD1|.
TGTGCCAGCAGGCCACAGGGGGCGCAGAACACTGAAGCTTTCTTT
CASRPQGAQNTEAFF
>TRBV9|TRBJ2-2|.|.
TGTGCCAGCAGCGGGACAGCAGTCGACACCGGGGAGCTGTTTTTT
CASSGTAVDTGELFF
>TRBV19|TRBJ2-5|.|.
TGTGCCAGTAGTATAGCCAAAACAGGCGGCAGAGAGACCCAGTACTTC
CASSIAKTGGRETQYF
>TRBV10-3|TRBJ1-1|.|.
TGTGCCACCACGGTGCCCCAGCCCCCCGGGGTGGACACTGAAGCTTTCTTT
CATTVPQPPGVDTEAFF
>TRBV3-1/TRBV3-2|TRBJ2-2|TRBD2|.
TGTGCCAGCAGCCCTCGGCGGGAGAAGGTCGGGGAGCTGTTTTTT
CASSPRREKVGELFF
>TRBV7-2|TRBJ1-3|.|.
TGTGCCAGCAGCTTACACTCTGGAAACACCATATATTTT
CASSLHSGNTIYF
>TRBV2|TRBJ2-2|.|.
TGTGCCAGCAGGGCTGGGGACTTCCGTAACACCGGGGAGCTGTTTTTT
CASRAGDFRNTGELFF
>TRBV15|TRBJ2-5|.|.
TGTGCCACCAGCGAAAGGTCGCGGGAGACCCAGTACTTC
CATSERSRETQYF
>TRBV18|TRBJ2-2|.|.
TGTGCCAGCTCGCCCAGGGGCGGGGAGCTGTTTTTT
CASSPRGGELFF
>TRBV7-9|TRBJ1-5|.|once
TGTGCCAGCAGCTTCGGGAGCGGGGGGCCGGGAATGAATCAGCCCCAGCATTTT
CASSFGSGGPGMNQPQHF
>TRBV11-2|TRBJ1-3|.|once
TGTGCCAGCAGCCAAAACGGGGTGGTTTTAACTGGAAACACCATATATTTT
CASSQNGVVLTGNTIYF
>TRBV6-5|TRBJ1-2|.|.
TGTGCCAGCACCGGGTCGGCAAACTATGGCTACACCTTC
CASTGSANYGYTF
>TRBV4-1|TRBJ1-4|.|once
TGCGCCAGCAGCCAAGTGGGTGGCGGTCGAGAAAAACTGTTTTTT
CASSQVGGGREKLFF
>TRBV28|TRBJ2-3|TRBD2|.
TGTGCCAGCAGTTTAATGGGAGGGGGCACAGATACGCAGTATTTT
CASSLMGGGTDTQYF
>TRBV6-5|TRBJ2-3|.|.
TGTGCCAGCAGCGGGGGGCTACTCAGCACAGATACGCAGTATTTT
CASSGGLLSTDTQYF
>TRBV2|TRBJ2-4|.|.
TGTGCCAGCAGTGTAACAGGGACACTAGCCAAAAACATTCAGTACTTC
CASSVTGTLAKNIQYF
>TRBV4-1|TRBJ1-4|.|.
TGCGCCAGCAGCCAAGTGGTCAGGTCTTCTAATGAAAAACTGTTTTTT
CASSQVVRSSNEKLFF
>TRBV28|TRBJ1-2|TRBD1|.
TGTGCCAGCAGTCAAGACAGGGCCTATGGCTACACCTTC
CASSQDRAYGYTF
>TRBV5-1|TRBJ1-6|TRBD1|.
TGCGCCAGCAGCTTGGACACAGGGGATAATTCACCCCTCCACTTT
CASSLDTGDNSPLHF
>TRBV9|TRBJ1-2|TRBD1|.
TGTGCCAGCAGCCAGGGGGGACCTAACTATGGCTACACCTTC
CASSQGGPNYGYTF
>TRBV5-1|TRBJ1-2|TRBD1|.
TGCGCCAGCAGCTTGGACTTGAGTACAGGGGGGTCTGGCTACACCTTC
CASSLDLSTGGSGYTF
>TRBV30|TRBJ1-6|TRBD1|.
TGTGCCTGGGAAGCAACCGGGACAGGGTACTCACCCCTCCACTTT
CAWEATGTGYSPLHF
>TRBV5-3|TRBJ2-5|TRBD2|.
TGTGCCAGCCCGAAACGGGGAGGGGAGCGGCAAGAGACCCAGTACTTC
CASPKRGGERQETQYF
>TRBV7-3|TRBJ2-5|TRBD2|.
TGTGCCAGCAGCCTGGGTCGAGGGACTAGCGGGAGGGCCGGAGGAGAGACCCAGTACTTC
CASSLGRGTSGRAGGETQYF
>TRBV4-1|TRBJ2-1|TRBD1|.
TGCGCCAGCAGCCAAGCCGGGACAGGAGTTCCCAATGAGCAGTTCTTC
CASSQAGTGVPNEQFF
>TRBV25-1|TRBJ2-7|TRBD1|.
TGTGCCAGCAGTGAAGGTCGGGACAGCTCCTCCTACGAGCAGTACTTC
CASSEGRDSSSYEQYF
>TRBV7-8|TRBJ2-7|.|.
TGTGCCAGCAGCTCCCCGCGGAGCCAGGGCGCCTACGAGCAGTACTTC
CASSSPRSQGAYEQYF
>TRBV7-7|TRBJ2-1|TRBD2|.
TGTGCTAGCAGTCCCCGAAGCGGGAGGATCAGCGAGCAGTTCTTC
CASSPRSGRISEQFF
>TRBV6-5|TRBJ1-2|.|.
TGTGCCAGCAGCCTCACACCAGACTATGGCTACACCTTC
CASSLTPDYGYTF
>TRBV7-8|TRBJ2-3|TRBD1|.
TGTGCCAGCAGCAAGGACAGGATCCGCACAGATACGCAGTATTTT
CASSKDRIRTDTQYF
>TRBV15|TRBJ2-1|.|.
TGTGCCACCAGCTCCCTAGCGCAAAGCTCCTACAATGAGCAGTTCTTC
CATSSLAQSSYNEQFF
>TRBV7-9|TRBJ2-7|TRBD2|.
TGTGCCAGCAGCCCCGGGGAGCGGGAAGCTAGCTCCTACGAGCAGTACTTC
CASSPGEREASSYEQYF
>TRBV2|TRBJ2-1|.|.
TGTGCCAGCAATGGCTTCTTCGGACGGGAGAATGAGCAGTTCTTC
CASNGFFGRENEQFF
>TRBV4-1|TRBJ2-7|TRBD2|.
TGCGCCAGCAGCCAAGGAAAGCGGGGGGGCTCCTACGAGCAGTACTTC
CASSQGKRGGSYEQYF
>TRBV19|TRBJ2-7|.|.
TGTGCCAGTAGTGTGACTAGGGCAGGCTACGAGCAGTACTTC
CASSVTRAGYEQYF
>TRBV5-5|TRBJ2-2|.|.
TGTGCCAGCAGCTTGGGTGGGGGCCGGGGCACCGGGGAGCTGTTTTTT
CASSLGGGRGTGELFF
>TRBV3-1/TRBV3-2|TRBJ2-1|.|.
TGTGCCAGCAGCCAAGATCGGGAACGTGAGCAGTTCTTC
CASSQDREREQFF
>TRBV28|TRBJ2-7|TRBD1|.
TGTGCCAGCAGTTCCCCGGACAGGGCCTACGAGCAGTACTTC
CASSSPDRAYEQYF
>TRBV5-5|TRBJ2-5|TRBD1|.
TGTGCCAGCAGCTGGACAGGAACAGAGACCCAGTACTTC
CASSWTGTETQYF
>TRBV29-1|TRBJ2-5|TRBD2|.
TGCAGCGTTGAGACCCCGGGGGGGGAGACCCAGTACTTC
CSVETPGGETQYF
>TRBV7-2|TRBJ1-1|.|.
TGTGCCAGCAGCTTTCAGGGCCGGGCTGAAGCTTTCTTT
CASSFQGRAEAFF
>TRBV15|TRBJ2-1|TRBD2|once
TGTGCCACCAGCAAAGGGAAAGGGAGGGCCTACAATGAGCAGTTCTTC
CATSKGKGRAYNEQFF
>TRBV3-1/TRBV3-2|TRBJ2-1|.|.
TGTGCCAGCAGCCAAGGAGTGGGGCAGGCAGCCCGCCGGAGTTACAATGAGCAGTTCTTC
CASSQGVGQAARRSYNEQFF
>TRBV5-1|TRBJ2-2|TRBD2|.
TGCGCCAGCAGCTTGGCGGGGACTAGCTCGTACACCGGGGAGCTGTTTTTT
CASSLAGTSSYTGELFF
>TRBV27|TRBJ2-7|.|.
TGTGCCAGCAGACGACAGGCGAGCTCCTACGAGCAGTACTTC
CASRRQASSYEQYF
>TRBV6-1|TRBJ1-6|.|.
TGTGCCAGCAGTGAAGCACGAGGTTATAATTCACCCCTCCACTTT
CASSEARGYNSPLHF